One sample yielded the 28 T cell receptor beta chains listed below, sequenced in a study of shared clonotypes between healthy human individuals. Profiling relied on immunoSEQ multiplex PCR, and the TCRdb table lists in-frame clones only, not all of them. In the table there are some 980,000 clones, around three quarters of which are singletons. The sample taken for sequencing was memory CD4+ T cells sorted from blood. Subset denoted: CD45RA-negative fraction. The source of these receptors is a man aged 18-30 years in good health.

This chain uses TRBV4-3 with TRBJ2-2; D may be TRBD2 (7 bases). CDR1 is LGHNA and CDR2 is YSLEER in the germline V gene. This CDR3 is 21 amino acids long. Trimming removed 1 base at V and 5 bases at J, with 29 bases between. CDR3 nucleotide sequence: TGCGCCAGCAGCCAAGGTCCCCCCGAGCCAACTGGGGGGGCTGGAACCGGGGAGCTGTTTTTT. This codes for CASSQGPPEPTGGAGTGELFF.

V gene TRBV7-9 combines with J gene TRBJ2-3, with TRBD2 matching over 13 bases. The CDR3 covers 16 residues. In germline, CDR1 is SEHNR, CDR2 FQNEAQ (reference sequence). Losses at the gene ends were 6 bases for V and 5 bases for J; bases not matched to a gene: 8. CDR3 amino acids: CASSILAGGRKDTQYF. CDR3 bases: TGTGCCAGCAGTATACTAGCGGGAGGGCGCAAAGATACGCAGTATTTT.

The J gene is TRBJ2-1, the V gene TRBV10-1; 9 positions match TRBD2. V gave up 0 bases and J gave up 4 bases; unmatched junction bases: 4. The CDR3 sequence is 16 residues long. Germline CDR1 is WNHNN and CDR2 is SYGVQD (reference sequence). CDR3 region: CASSESSSGGYNEQFF. The CDR3 coding sequence is TGCGCCAGCAGTGAGTCTAGTAGCGGGGGTTACAATGAGCAGTTCTTC.

V gene TRBV10-2 combines with J gene TRBJ2-7; D remains ambiguous. In germline, CDR1 is WSHSY, CDR2 SAAADI. Trimming took 2 bases from V and 1 from J, leaving 9 bases between them. The CDR3 consists of 14 residues. The DNA of the CDR3 is TGCGCCAGCAGTGAGACCGGGCGTTCCTACGAGCAGTACTTC. This translates into CASSETGRSYEQYF.

This clone was detected many times. V is TRBV6-1 and J is TRBJ2-1; 10 nucleotides align to TRBD2. The J segment lost 7 bases and the V segment lost 3 bases, leaving 6 bases of the junction unmatched. The germline V gene has CDR1 MNHNS and CDR2 SASEGT. The CDR3 spans 15 residues. The CDR3 nucleotides read TGTGCCAGCAGTGACCCAGCGGGGGGGAAGAATGAGCAGTTCTTC. Its translation is CASSDPAGGKNEQFF.

This sequence joins TRBV1 and TRBJ2-3; the table's TRBD2 call for D was not verified on the DNA. TRBV1 is reported as a pseudogene. CDR3 length: 14 residues. The CDR3 reads CTSGNGGSTDTQYF. For the CDR3, the DNA is TGCACCAGCGGTAACGGAGGCAGCACAGATACGCAGTATTTT.

The chain has TRBV7-2 and TRBJ1-2; TRBD1 aligns across 8 bases. Trimming at V came to 4 bases and at J to 6 bases, leaving 10 bases not matched to a gene. CDR1 SGHTA and CDR2 FQGNSA come from the germline V gene. This CDR3 has 15 amino acids. The DNA of the CDR3 is TGTGCCAGCAGCTACCAACGCTCAGGGGGCCATGGCTACACCTTC. Its translation: CASSYQRSGGHGYTF.

This clone has at least ten counts. The DNA of the CDR3 is TGTGCCAGCAGTTTAATGAAGGGGACAGGAGGAAATCAGCCCCAGCATTTT. Amino acid sequence: CASSLMKGTGGNQPQHF. V is TRBV28 and J is TRBJ1-5; 8 bases are a match to TRBD1. The germline CDR1 and CDR2 sequences are MDHEN and SYDVKM. The CDR3 is 17 residues long. V lost 2 bases, J lost 4 bases, and 10 bases stayed unmatched.

The V gene is TRBV28, the J gene TRBJ1-4; 10 bases are a match to TRBD1. With V trimmed by 2 bases and J by 8 bases, 2 bases remained unmatched. CDR3 length equals 14 residues. Germline V gives CDR1 MDHEN, CDR2 SYDVKM. The CDR3 bases are TGTGCCAGCAGTTTAGGGACAGGGGAGGAAAAACTGTTTTTT. Translation: CASSLGTGEEKLFF.

CDR3 DNA sequence: TGTGCCAGCAGCCAAGGTTGGTCTAGCGGCACAGATACGCAGTATTTT. This translates into CASSQGWSSGTDTQYF. The gene calls are TRBV4-2 and TRBJ2-3; tentatively, D is TRBD2 (6 bases). The V end was cut by 1 base, the J end by 1 base, with 12 bases between. Germline V CDR1 and CDR2: LGHNA, YNFKEQ. This CDR3 comprises 16 residues.

The rearrangement joins TRBV6-1 to TRBJ2-1, with TRBD2 matching 10 bases. V gave up 8 bases and J gave up 4 bases; unmatched junction bases: 8. The CDR3 extends over 15 amino acids. Germline-derived CDR1 and CDR2 are MNHNS and SASEGT. Written as DNA, the CDR3 is TGTGCCAGCCAGATAGCGGGAGGCATATACAATGAGCAGTTCTTC. Amino acid sequence: CASQIAGGIYNEQFF.

The chain joins TRBV5-4 to TRBJ2-3; 8 bases line up with TRBD2. CDR1 SGHNT and CDR2 YYREEE come from the germline V gene (reference sequence). The CDR3 has 15 residues. V was pared by 4 bases and J by 4 bases, with 8 bases of the junction left unmatched. CDR3 sequence: CASSTHSGAADTQYF. As DNA, the CDR3 is TGTGCCAGCAGCACCCATAGCGGGGCGGCAGATACGCAGTATTTT.

The V call is TRBV6-1, the J call TRBJ2-5, with D perhaps TRBD2 (6 bases). CDR1 and CDR2 from the germline V gene are MNHNS and SASEGT. This CDR3 region has 14 residues. V was pared by 8 bases and J by 4 bases, with 17 bases between. CDR3 nucleotide sequence: TGTGCCAGCCGGATGGGAGGAAATGGAGAGACCCAGTACTTC. Protein product: CASRMGGNGETQYF.

The chain carries TRBV4-1 and TRBJ2-1, with TRBD2 identical over 11 bases. The CDR3 loop spans 19 amino acids. Germline trimming cut 2 bases from V and 4 bases from J; bases unmatched to any gene: 13. Germline V gene sequence: CDR1 MGHRA, CDR2 YSYEKL. In DNA, the CDR3 is TGCGCCAGCAGCCAATCGCCGGTTTTATTAGCGGGAGGGTACAATGAGCAGTTCTTC. This sequence encodes CASSQSPVLLAGGYNEQFF.

The chain carries TRBV10-2 and TRBJ1-2; 9 bases agree with TRBD1. The trim removed 6 bases at V and 8 bases at J, leaving 10 bases unmatched. The CDR3 covers 14 residues. Germline-derived CDR1 and CDR2 are WSHSY and SAAADI. CDR3 sequence reads: CASSALDRGFGYTF. The CDR3 DNA sequence: TGCGCCAGCAGCGCCTTGGACAGGGGCTTCGGCTACACCTTC.

The J gene is TRBJ2-1, the V gene TRBV11-2; TRBD2 matches at 12 bases. Per germline, CDR1 SGHAT and CDR2 FQNNGV. The CDR3 covers 15 residues. The junction had 7 bases not matched to a gene; V was cut back by 6 bases and J by 7 bases. CDR3 bases: TGTGCCAGCAGGTCTACTAGCGGGGGGCGGAATGAGCAGTTCTTC. Translated: CASRSTSGGRNEQFF.

There are a few counts of this clone. The rearrangement links TRBV5-1 to TRBJ1-6; weak D call: TRBD1 (5 bases). The CDR3 is 14 residues long. Trimming removed 5 bases at V and 6 bases at J, with 12 bases between. In germline, CDR1 is SGHRS, CDR2 YFSETQ. CDR3 sequence reads: CASSYGGGNSPLHF. In DNA, the CDR3 is TGCGCCAGCAGTTACGGGGGAGGTAATTCACCCCTCCACTTT.

About this clone: The junction and the germline gene differ at one end; a read error may be behind it. This chain uses TRBV6-6 with TRBJ1-2; 7 bases map to TRBD1. From germline, CDR1 is MNHNY and CDR2 SVGAGI (reference sequence). This CDR3 has 12 amino acids. The chain's CDR3 is CACSRGNYGYTF. The CDR3 DNA reads TGTGCCTGCAGCAGGGGGAACTATGGCTACACCTTC.

The chain is built from TRBV28 and TRBJ1-1; D is unresolved. Trimming pared 1 base from V and 8 bases from J, leaving 11 bases between. Germline V gene data show CDR1 as MDHEN and CDR2 as SYDVKM. The CDR3 is made up of 13 amino acids. The CDR3 spells CASSLSPGLEAFF. CDR3 sequence (DNA): TGTGCCAGCAGTTTATCGCCCGGCCTAGAAGCTTTCTTT.

In this sample, this clone turned up a few times. The chain couples TRBV28 to TRBJ1-4; TRBD1 might be the D (6 bases). Trimming left V 6 bases short and J 8 bases short, with 16 bases between. The germline gives CDR1 MDHEN, CDR2 SYDVKM. The CDR3 covers 14 residues. The CDR3 sequence is CASSSIGGEEKLFF. The CDR3 DNA follows: TGTGCCAGCAGCTCTATAGGGGGAGAGGAAAAACTGTTTTTT.

Concerning this clone itself: Other DNA sequences in the sample encode the same CDR3. The chain employs TRBV19 and TRBJ1-2, with D tentatively TRBD1 (6 bases). CDR1 LNHDA and CDR2 SQIVND come from the germline V gene (reference sequence). The V gene lost 3 bases and the J gene lost 2 bases, with 10 bases spanning the gap. The CDR3 runs to 14 residues. CDR3 residues: CASSIGQGNYGYTF. The CDR3 DNA reads as TGTGCCAGTAGTATTGGGCAGGGGAACTATGGCTACACCTTC.

The chain recombines TRBV7-3 with TRBJ2-2; TRBD1 aligns across 8 bases. V shed 5 bases, J shed 7 bases, and the junction held 9 bases outside the gene matches. This CDR3 is built from 15 residues. CDR1 is SGHTA and CDR2 is FQGTGA in the germline V gene. The CDR3 loop reads CASSPRTGTGGELFF. In DNA form, the CDR3 reads TGTGCCAGCAGCCCGCGGACAGGGACCGGCGGGGAGCTGTTTTTT.

The chain employs TRBV7-2 and TRBJ1-1, with 7 positions matching TRBD1. V was pared by 4 bases and J by 3 bases, with 11 bases of the junction left unmatched. Germline CDR1 SGHTA, CDR2 FQGNSA. The length of the CDR3 is 16 residues. CDR3 coding DNA: TGTGCCAGCAGCTCAAATAGACAGGGATTGGACACTGAAGCTTTCTTT. This codes for CASSSNRQGLDTEAFF.

This chain joins TRBV9 and TRBJ2-3; maybe TRBD2 (6 bases). Germline CDR1 is SGDLS and CDR2 is YYNGEE. Trimming removed 3 bases at V and 2 bases at J, with 16 bases between. This CDR3 is 16 amino acids long. The CDR3: CASSATMAGYTDTQYF. The CDR3 DNA follows: TGTGCCAGCAGCGCCACCATGGCGGGGTACACAGATACGCAGTATTTT.

The chain carries TRBV30 and TRBJ2-5; no definite D call. The CDR3 sequence is 14 residues long. Trimming stripped 4 bases from V and 2 bases from J, with 14 bases between. CDR1 is GTSNPN, CDR2 SVGIG, per germline (reference sequence). In DNA, the CDR3 is TGTGCCTGGACCCCCCCAGGCTTACAAGAGACCCAGTACTTC. Protein sequence: CAWTPPGLQETQYF.

Written as DNA, the CDR3 is TGTGCCAGCAGCTTCTCCCGGACAGGGGGCGGGCACAATGAGCAGTTCTTC. Protein product: CASSFSRTGGGHNEQFF. The V gene is TRBV11-1, the J gene TRBJ2-1, with TRBD1 matching 11 bases. V shed 3 bases, J shed 5 bases, and the junction held 9 bases outside the gene matches. Germline V gene lookup returns CDR1 SGHAT and CDR2 FQDESV (reference sequence). CDR3 length: 17 residues.

This chain links TRBV6-6 with TRBJ1-1; 8 bases are a match to TRBD1. With 4 bases clipped from V and 5 bases from J, the junction kept 6 bases outside the gene matches. The CDR3 runs to 14 residues. Per the germline V gene, CDR1 is MNHNY and CDR2 is SVGAGI (reference sequence). This chain's CDR3 is CASSFRGRETEAFF. CDR3 in DNA: TGTGCCAGCAGTTTCAGGGGGCGTGAGACTGAAGCTTTCTTT.

The chain carries TRBV10-3 and TRBJ1-5; D is possibly TRBD1 (5 bases). CDR1 is ENHRY, CDR2 SYGVKD, per germline. The CDR3 extends over 16 amino acids. V lost 2 bases and J lost 9, with 20 bases in between. CDR3 amino acids: CAISETLTAPGPPQHF. The CDR3 region has the DNA TGTGCCATCAGTGAGACACTAACAGCCCCGGGACCGCCCCAGCATTTT.